A single sample gave rise to the 9 T cell receptor beta chains below, sequenced in a study of regulatory T cells in long-lasting Graves disease. The TCR beta library used iRepertoire HTBI primers with Arm-PCR amplification of CDR3. TCRdb passed the multiplex PCR reads through MiXCR, listing each CDR3 protein once. There are roughly 610,000 distinct CDR3 sequences in the sample; 16% occur only once, and about 12% lies in the top ten. Noted time point: newly diagnosed GD, antithyroid drugs for less than 3 months. PBMCs were the source of the RNA used for TCR sequencing. These data were also filed under a second study, of T cells in Graves' hyperthyroidism and ophthalmopathy.

This material consisted of peripheral blood mononuclear cells (PBMCs), taken at new diagnosis, from a patient treated with antithyroid drugs. The origin of the receptors is a man between 18 and 29 years old with Graves disease.

The gene calls are TRBV3-1 and TRBJ2-5; D may be TRBD2 (5 bases). The germline gives CDR1 LGHDT, CDR2 YNNKEL (reference sequence). The V gene lost 4 bases and the J gene lost 2 bases, with 14 bases spanning the gap. CDR3 length equals 15 residues. CDR3 amino acids: CASSPAPGLQETQYF. The CDR3 coding sequence is TGTGCCAGCAGCCCCGCTCCGGGATTACAAGAGACCCAGTACTTC.

The sample holds a few counts of this clonotype. The genes are TRBV10-3 and TRBJ2-5; 11 bases are shared with TRBD2. The CDR3 has 16 residues. Germline V CDR1 and CDR2: ENHRY, SYGVKD. V shed 5 bases and J 0 bases; nucleotides not matched to a gene: 5. This chain's CDR3 is CAISTTSGTDQETQYF. CDR3 in DNA: TGTGCCATCAGTACGACTAGCGGGACCGACCAAGAGACCCAGTACTTC.

This clonotype has only a few counts. This rearrangement joins TRBV29-1 to TRBJ2-7; D remains unclear. V shed 3 bases and J shed 2 bases, with 8 bases lying between them. The CDR3 is made up of 12 amino acids. Germline assignment: CDR1 SQVTM and CDR2 ANQGSEA. CDR3 bases: TGCAGCGTTGACACTGGGACCTACGAGCAGTACTTC. As protein: CSVDTGTYEQYF.

This clonotype was counted at least ten times. The genes are TRBV2 and TRBJ2-4; D unclear. The germline V and J ends were trimmed by 4 bases and 2 bases, with 15 bases remaining between them. CDR3 length equals 16 residues. Germline V lookup: CDR1 SNHLY, CDR2 FYNNEI. CDR3 sequence (DNA): TGTGCCAGCAGTGGATTAGGTAGACTGCCCAAAAACATTCAGTACTTC. Its translation: CASSGLGRLPKNIQYF.

In this sample, this clonotype turned up a few times. CDR3 residues: CASSPADRSNEQFF. For the CDR3, the DNA is TGTGCCAGCAGCCCCGCCGACAGGAGCAATGAGCAGTTCTTC. This chain uses TRBV9 with TRBJ2-1; tentatively, D is TRBD1 (6 bases). V was cut by 4 bases and J by 6 bases, with 14 bases left in between. The CDR3 is made up of 14 amino acids. CDR1 and CDR2 (germline): SGDLS, YYNGEE.

Comments on this clonotype: Just one base apart from a much larger clone, this may be a read error. This chain connects TRBV11-2 to TRBJ2-1, with D perhaps matching TRBD2 (5 bases). This CDR3 has 13 amino acids. In germline, CDR1 is SGHAT, CDR2 FQNNGV. Trimming removed 3 bases from V and 10 bases from J, with 13 bases in between. CDR3 bases: TGTGCCAGCAGCTTGGGTAGAGCTAGCGAGCAGTTCTTC. Protein product: CASSLGRASEQFF.

Concerning this clonotype: Since a much larger clone is just one base distant, this may be a read error. The chain is built from TRBV27 and TRBJ2-1, with 9 bases that match TRBD1. The CDR3 runs to 13 residues. The germline V gene has CDR1 MNHEY and CDR2 SMNVEV (reference sequence). Written as DNA, the CDR3 is TGTGCCAGCAGGAACAGGGGGCGGGGTGAGCAGCTCTTC. It codes for CASRNRGRGEQLF.

The gene calls are TRBV25-1 and TRBJ2-7; 7 nucleotides line up with TRBD2. V lost 4 bases to trimming and J lost 2 bases; unmatched junction nucleotides: 11. From germline, CDR1 is MGHDK and CDR2 SYGVNS. This CDR3 contains 16 residues. Here the CDR3 reads CASSARLANHTYEQYF. CDR3 DNA sequence: TGTGCCAGCAGTGCGCGACTAGCAAATCATACCTACGAGCAGTACTTC.

This clonotype was seen many times. This chain connects TRBV29-1 to TRBJ2-3, with 7 bases aligning to TRBD1. V lost 1 base to trimming and J lost 2 bases; unmatched junction nucleotides: 6. CDR3 size: 15 residues. Germline V gives CDR1 SQVTM, CDR2 ANQGSEA. CDR3 bases: TGCAGCGTTGAAGTGGGGACAGCCCCCACAGATACGCAGTATTTT. This gives the protein CSVEVGTAPTDTQYF.